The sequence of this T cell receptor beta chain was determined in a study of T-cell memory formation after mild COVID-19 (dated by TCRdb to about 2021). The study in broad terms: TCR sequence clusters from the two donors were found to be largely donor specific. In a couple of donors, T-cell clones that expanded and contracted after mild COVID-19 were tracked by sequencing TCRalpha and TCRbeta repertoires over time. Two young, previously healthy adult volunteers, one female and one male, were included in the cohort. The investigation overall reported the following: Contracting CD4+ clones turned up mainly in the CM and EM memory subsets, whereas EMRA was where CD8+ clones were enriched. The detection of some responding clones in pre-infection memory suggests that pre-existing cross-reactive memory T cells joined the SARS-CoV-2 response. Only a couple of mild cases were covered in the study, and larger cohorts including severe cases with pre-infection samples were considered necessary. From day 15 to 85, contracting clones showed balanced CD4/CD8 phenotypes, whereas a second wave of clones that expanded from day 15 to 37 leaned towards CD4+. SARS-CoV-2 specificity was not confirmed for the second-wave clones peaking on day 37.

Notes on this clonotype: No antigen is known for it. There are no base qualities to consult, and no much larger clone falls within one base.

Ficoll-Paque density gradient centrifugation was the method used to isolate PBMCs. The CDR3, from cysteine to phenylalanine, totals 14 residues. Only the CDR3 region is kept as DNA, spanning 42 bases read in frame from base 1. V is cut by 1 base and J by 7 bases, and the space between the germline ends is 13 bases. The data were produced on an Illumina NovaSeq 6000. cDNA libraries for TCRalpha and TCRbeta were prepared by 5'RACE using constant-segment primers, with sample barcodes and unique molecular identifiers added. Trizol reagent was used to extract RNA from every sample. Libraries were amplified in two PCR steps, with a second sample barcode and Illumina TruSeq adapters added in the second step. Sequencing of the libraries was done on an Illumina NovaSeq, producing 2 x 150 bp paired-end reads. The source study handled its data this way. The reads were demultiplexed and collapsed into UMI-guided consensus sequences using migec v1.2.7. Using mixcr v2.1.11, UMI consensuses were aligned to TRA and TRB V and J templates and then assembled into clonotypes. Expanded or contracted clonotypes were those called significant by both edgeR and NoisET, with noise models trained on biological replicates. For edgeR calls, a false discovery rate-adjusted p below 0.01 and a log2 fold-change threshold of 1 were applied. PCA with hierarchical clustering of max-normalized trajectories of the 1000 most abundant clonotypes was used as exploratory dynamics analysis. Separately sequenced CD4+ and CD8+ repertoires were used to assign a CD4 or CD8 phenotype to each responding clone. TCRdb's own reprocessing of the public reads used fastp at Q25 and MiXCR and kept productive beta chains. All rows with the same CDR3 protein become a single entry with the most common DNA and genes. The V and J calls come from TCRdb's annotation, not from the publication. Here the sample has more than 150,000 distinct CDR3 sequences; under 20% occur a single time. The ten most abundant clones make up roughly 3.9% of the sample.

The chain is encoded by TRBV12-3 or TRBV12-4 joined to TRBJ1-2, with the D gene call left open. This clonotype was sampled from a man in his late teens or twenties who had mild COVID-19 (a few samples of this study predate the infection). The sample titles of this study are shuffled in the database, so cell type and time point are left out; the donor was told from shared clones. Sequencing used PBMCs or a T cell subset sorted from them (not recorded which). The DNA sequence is TGTGCCAGCAGTTTAGGGTTGGGAATAGTTGGCTACACCTTC. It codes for CASSLGLGIVGYTF.